A selection of T cell receptor beta chains follows, all from one sample in a study of blood T cells in healthy people across ages. TCRdb re-called the 5' RACE reads with MiXCR, one entry per CDR3 protein. This table has 890,000 or so distinct CDR3 sequences, about 59% appearing once. Input material: blood. The receptors come from a man younger than 45 in good health. CDR3s include the opening cysteine and the closing phenylalanine or tryptophan.

j_call v_call cdr3_aa
TRBJ2-7 TRBV6-5 CASSYSSGGSYEQYF
TRBJ1-1 TRBV28 CASSSGQGLNTEAFF
TRBJ2-5 TRBV20-1 CSAVGGGAGETQYF
- TRBV30 CAWSLTRTEQYF
TRBJ2-2 TRBV7-2 CASSLVAGDSTGELFF
TRBJ1-5 TRBV20-1 CSARPGQTNQPQHF
TRBJ1-6 TRBV5-1 CASSLDGGRIDSPLHF
TRBJ2-3 TRBV20-1 CSARRGEATDTQYF
TRBJ2-6 TRBV15 CATSREVQSGANVLTF
TRBJ1-2 TRBV4-3 CASSQEPFGTDYGYTF
TRBJ2-7 TRBV27 CASSPWTGEHEQYF
TRBJ2-1 TRBV4-1 CASSPGPLFYEQFF
TRBJ2-1 TRBV7-9 CASSLVDRKQFF
TRBJ2-2 TRBV12-3/TRBV12-4 CASSSRSTGELFF
TRBJ2-1 TRBV21-1 CASSKNTDEPYNEQFF
TRBJ2-1 TRBV7-2 CASSLVAGGRDEQFF
TRBJ2-7 TRBV20-1 CSARDLPGGTYEQYF
TRBJ1-5 TRBV10-3 CAISEGGMGNQPQHF
TRBJ2-3 TRBV27 CASSSYSPPREDAQSDTQYF
TRBJ2-1 TRBV9 CASSVDSYNERFF
TRBJ2-1 TRBV20-1 CSARDMVSNEQFF
TRBJ2-3 TRBV7-3 CASSMTGLGDTQYF
- TRBV3-1 CASSQDLSSYNEQYF
TRBJ2-5 TRBV5-6 CASSPGLPRYGQYF
TRBJ1-1 TRBV25-1 CASSALGGGMNTEAFF
TRBJ2-5 TRBV6-2/TRBV6-3 CASSFLDREETQYF
TRBJ1-2 TRBV15 CATSRASGQGAPNYGYTF
- TRBV6-2/TRBV6-3 CASSLSRQEETQYF
TRBJ2-7 TRBV7-2 CASSKRLAGGPTEQYF
- TRBV29-1 CSVPRDGSHEQYF